This passage covers 19 T cell receptor beta chains from one sample sequenced in a study of shared clonotypes between healthy human individuals. The protocol was immunoSEQ multiplex PCR, while the TCRdb copy is restricted to in-frame clones and leaves out a portion. The sample includes about 2.4 million clones, approximately 94% of them seen just once. Specimen: naive CD4+ T cells sorted from blood. Specified subset: CD45RA+ positively selected. Source of these receptors: a man aged 18-30 years in good health.

The chain carries TRBV27 and TRBJ1-3; D is ambiguous. The CDR3 sequence is 15 residues long. The germline V gene encodes CDR1 MNHEY and CDR2 SMNVEV (reference sequence). Trimming removed 5 bases at V and 4 bases at J, with 15 bases between. CDR3 amino acids: CASSESRASGNTIYF. The CDR3 DNA is TGTGCCAGCAGTGAGAGCCGGGCCTCAGGAAACACCATATATTTT.

This chain connects TRBV6-1 to TRBJ2-7; D perhaps matches TRBD2 (6 bases). Trimming took off 6 bases at V and 7 bases at J, with 16 bases between the two ends. From germline, CDR1 is MNHNS and CDR2 SASEGT. This CDR3 is 13 amino acids long. The CDR3 loop reads CASSLGTGGEQYF. The DNA of the CDR3 is TGTGCCAGCAGCCTCGGGACCGGAGGGGAGCAGTACTTC.

This chain joins TRBV6-6 and TRBJ2-5; a possible D gene is TRBD2 (5 bases). The CDR3 has 13 residues. The ends were cut back, 6 bases at V and 1 base at J, with 9 bases in the middle. CDR1 and CDR2 (germline): MNHNY, SVGAGI (reference sequence). CDR3 loop: CASSRGRQETQYF. The DNA for the CDR3 is TGTGCCAGCAGCCGCGGGCGCCAAGAGACCCAGTACTTC.

Only one count was recorded for this clone. Different DNA sequences within this sample yield the same CDR3. The CDR3 nucleotides are TGCGCCAGCAGCCAAGACGGGGGGACAGATACGCAGTATTTT. Residues: CASSQDGGTDTQYF. This chain connects TRBV4-3 to TRBJ2-3; 7 bases are a match to TRBD2. The germline V gene has CDR1 LGHNA and CDR2 YSLEER. This CDR3 has 14 amino acids. V was clipped by 0 bases and J by 3 bases; unmatched bases: 0.

The genes are TRBV7-8 and TRBJ2-1; D call uncertain. The germline V gene has CDR1 SGHVS and CDR2 FQNEAQ. V was shortened by 1 base and J by 15 bases, with 13 bases between the two germline ends. The CDR3 loop spans 12 amino acids. The CDR3 DNA sequence: TGTGCCAGCAGCTTAGTTGATAGCTGGGGGTTCTTC. It translates to CASSLVDSWGFF. The full variable domain, in which reference TRBV7-8 and TRBJ2-1 provide the parts outside the CDR3, is GAGVSQSPRYKVAKRGQDVALRCDPISGHVSLFWYQQALGQGPEFLTYFQNEAQLDKSGLPSDRFFAERPEGSVSTLKIQRTQQEDSAVYLCASSLVDSWGFFGPGTRLTVL.

The chain employs TRBV12-1 and TRBJ2-2; the D call in the table, TRBD2, was not verified against the DNA. TRBV12-1 is given as a pseudogene. The CDR3 covers 16 residues. DNA of the CDR3: TGTGCCAGCAGCTTTGTTTCGGGGGGCAACACCGGGGAGCTGTTTTTT. Translating gives CASSFVSGGNTGELFF.

The J gene is TRBJ2-1, the V gene TRBV5-1; possible D gene TRBD1, 5 bases. Trimming stripped 0 bases from V and 9 bases from J, with 10 bases between. Germline V gene data show CDR1 as SGHRS and CDR2 as YFSETQ. This CDR3 contains 13 residues. The CDR3 DNA sequence: TGCGCCAGCAGCTTGGTGCCCCAGGGTGAGCAGTTCTTC. It specifies CASSLVPQGEQFF.

V and J are TRBV4-1 and TRBJ1-4; the D is unclear. Germline-derived CDR1 and CDR2 are MGHRA and YSYEKL. The CDR3 covers 15 residues. Trimming removed 5 bases at V and 1 base at J, with 11 bases between. The CDR3 bases are TGCGCCAGCAGCACCGAGGACGTAACTAATGAAAAACTGTTTTTT. Amino acid sequence: CASSTEDVTNEKLFF.

The chain joins TRBV7-2 to TRBJ2-5; D not certain. The CDR3 loop spans 15 amino acids. Germline-derived CDR1 and CDR2 are SGHTA and FQGNSA. The V end lost 1 base, the J end lost 4 bases, and 13 bases lay between the germline ends. CDR3 nucleotides: TGTGCCAGCAGCTTAGTGGCCTCTATAGGAGAGACCCAGTACTTC. It specifies CASSLVASIGETQYF.

V gene TRBV14 combines with J gene TRBJ1-2; TRBD1 matches 12 bases. CDR1 is SGHDN, CDR2 FVKESK, per germline. Trimming cost V 6 bases and J 6 bases; bases outside gene matches: 8. CDR3 length equals 15 residues. The CDR3 loop is CASSPGQGAWHGYTF. The CDR3 coding sequence is TGTGCCAGCAGTCCGGGACAGGGGGCCTGGCATGGCTACACCTTC.

The chain joins TRBV1 to TRBJ2-1; the D call TRBD2 from the table was never checked on the DNA. TRBV1 is recorded as a pseudogene. The CDR3 loop spans 17 amino acids. The CDR3 loop reads CTSSPRVAESSYNEQFF. As DNA, the CDR3 is TGCACCAGCAGCCCACGCGTAGCGGAAAGCTCCTACAATGAGCAGTTCTTC.

This rearrangement joins TRBV18 to TRBJ2-2, with 10 bases identical to TRBD1. J was trimmed by 6 bases and V by 3 bases; bases with no gene match: 7. The CDR3 extends over 16 amino acids. The germline gives CDR1 KGHSH, CDR2 LQKENI. CDR3 loop: CASSPLTGTGAGELFF. CDR3 in DNA: TGTGCCAGCTCACCGCTGACGGGGACAGGGGCCGGGGAGCTGTTTTTT.

The chain has TRBV18 and TRBJ2-7, with D possibly TRBD2 on 7 matching bases. CDR1 KGHSH and CDR2 LQKENI come from the germline V gene. V was cut by 4 bases and J by 3 bases, with 16 bases left in between. The CDR3 has 15 amino acids. CDR3 in amino acids: CASSRGGGTNYEQYF. The CDR3 DNA reads TGTGCCAGCTCACGAGGGGGAGGGACTAACTACGAGCAGTACTTC.

About this clone: The sample holds other DNA sequences that translate to the same CDR3. The chain employs TRBV18 and TRBJ2-7; D is ambiguous. The CDR3 runs to 13 residues. V was pared by 2 bases and J by 4 bases, with 9 bases between. In germline, CDR1 is KGHSH, CDR2 LQKENI. The CDR3 bases are TGTGCCAGCTCACCAACATCAGGTTACGAGCAGTACTTC. Protein sequence: CASSPTSGYEQYF.

This sequence joins TRBV7-2 and TRBJ2-1; 8 bases are shared with TRBD2. In germline, CDR1 is SGHTA, CDR2 FQGNSA. The ends lost 7 bases at V and 6 bases at J; junction bases unmatched: 14. This CDR3 region has 16 residues. The CDR3 sequence: CASTPTGIAGTNEQFF. The CDR3 DNA reads as TGTGCCAGCACCCCAACTGGAATAGCGGGAACCAATGAGCAGTTCTTC.

The chain employs TRBV7-9 and TRBJ2-3; 8 nucleotides match TRBD2. V lost 4 bases and J lost 2; bases outside the gene matches: 14. The CDR3 extends over 18 amino acids. Germline CDR1 SEHNR, CDR2 FQNEAQ (reference sequence). The CDR3 spells CASSSLPAGAHSTDTQYF. CDR3 in DNA: TGTGCCAGCAGCTCCCTCCCAGCGGGGGCCCACTCCACAGATACGCAGTATTTT.

J is TRBJ2-3 and V is TRBV5-1; 10 nucleotides match TRBD2. CDR1 and CDR2 from the germline V gene are SGHRS and YFSETQ. Losses at the gene ends were 4 bases for V and 2 bases for J; bases not matched to a gene: 7. This CDR3 has 16 amino acids. The CDR3, as DNA: TGCGCCAGCAGCCCGGAGGGACTAGCGTTCACAGATACGCAGTATTTT. Translation: CASSPEGLAFTDTQYF.

The J gene is TRBJ2-7, the V gene TRBV27; D is unclear. Trimming took off 1 base at V and 3 bases at J, with 7 bases between the two ends. The germline V gene encodes CDR1 MNHEY and CDR2 SMNVEV (reference sequence). The CDR3 is 13 amino acids. The CDR3 region has the DNA TGTGCCAGCAGTTTATATCGTGTCTACGAGCAGTACTTC. Translation gives CASSLYRVYEQYF.

This chain joins TRBV7-2 and TRBJ2-7; the match to TRBD2 covers 13 bases. CDR3 length: 15 amino acids. With V trimmed by 3 bases and J by 9 bases, 8 bases remained unmatched. Per the germline V gene, CDR1 is SGHTA and CDR2 is FQGNSA. The CDR3 here is CASSLGGTSGNGQYF. CDR3 coding DNA: TGTGCCAGCAGCTTGGGAGGGACTAGCGGGAACGGGCAGTACTTC.